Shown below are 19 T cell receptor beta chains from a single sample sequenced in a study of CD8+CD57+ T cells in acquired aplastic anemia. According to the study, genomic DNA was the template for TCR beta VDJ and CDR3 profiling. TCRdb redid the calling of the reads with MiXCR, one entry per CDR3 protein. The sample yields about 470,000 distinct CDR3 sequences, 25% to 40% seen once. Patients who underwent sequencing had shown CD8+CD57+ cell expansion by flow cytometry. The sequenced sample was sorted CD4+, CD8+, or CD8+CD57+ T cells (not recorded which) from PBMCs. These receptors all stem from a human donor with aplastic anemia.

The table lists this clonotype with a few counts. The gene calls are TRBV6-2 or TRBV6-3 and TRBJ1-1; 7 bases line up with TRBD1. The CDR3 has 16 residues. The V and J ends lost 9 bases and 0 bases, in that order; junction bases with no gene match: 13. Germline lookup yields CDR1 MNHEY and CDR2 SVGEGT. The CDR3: CARRGQDTNLNTEAFF. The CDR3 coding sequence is TGTGCCAGGAGAGGACAGGACACTAATCTGAACACTGAAGCTTTCTTT.

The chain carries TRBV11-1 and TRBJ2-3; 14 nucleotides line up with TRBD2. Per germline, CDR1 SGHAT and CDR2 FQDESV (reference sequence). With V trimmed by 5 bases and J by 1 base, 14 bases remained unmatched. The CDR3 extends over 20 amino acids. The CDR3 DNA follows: TGTGCCAGCAGCGCCCACGTCGGACTAGCGGGAGGAGGGGGCACAGATACGCAGTATTTT. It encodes CASSAHVGLAGGGGTDTQYF. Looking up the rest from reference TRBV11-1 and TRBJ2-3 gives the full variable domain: EAEVAQSPRYKITEKSQAVAFWCDPISGHATLYWYRQILGQGPELLVQFQDESVVDDSQLPKDRFSAERLKGVDSTLKIQPAELGDSAMYLCASSAHVGLAGGGGTDTQYFGPGTRLTVL.

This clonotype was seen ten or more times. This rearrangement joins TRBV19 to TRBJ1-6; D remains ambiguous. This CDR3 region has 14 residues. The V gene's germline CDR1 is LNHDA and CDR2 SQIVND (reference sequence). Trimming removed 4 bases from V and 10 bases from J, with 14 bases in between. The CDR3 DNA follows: TGTGCCAGTAGTAACCGTGGAGGGCCCTCACCCCTCCACTTT. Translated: CASSNRGGPSPLHF.

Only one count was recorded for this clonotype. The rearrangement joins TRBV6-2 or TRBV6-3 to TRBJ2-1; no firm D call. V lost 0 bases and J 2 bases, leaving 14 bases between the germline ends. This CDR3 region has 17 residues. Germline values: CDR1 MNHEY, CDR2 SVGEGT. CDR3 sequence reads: CASSYSMRSEPYNEQFF. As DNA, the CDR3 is TGTGCCAGCAGTTACTCGATGAGGAGCGAGCCCTACAATGAGCAGTTCTTC.

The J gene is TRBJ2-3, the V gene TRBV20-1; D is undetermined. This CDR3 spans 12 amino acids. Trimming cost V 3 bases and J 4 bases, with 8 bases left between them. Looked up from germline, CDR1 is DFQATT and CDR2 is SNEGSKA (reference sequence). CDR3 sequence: CSARVVADTQYF. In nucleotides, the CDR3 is TGCAGTGCTAGGGTAGTAGCAGATACGCAGTATTTT.

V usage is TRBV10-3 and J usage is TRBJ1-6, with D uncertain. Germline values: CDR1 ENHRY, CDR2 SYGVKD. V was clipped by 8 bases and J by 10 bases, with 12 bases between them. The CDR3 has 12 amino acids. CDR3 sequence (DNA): TGTGCCATCTTGGCAGCGGGGTCACCCCTCCACTTT. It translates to CAILAAGSPLHF.

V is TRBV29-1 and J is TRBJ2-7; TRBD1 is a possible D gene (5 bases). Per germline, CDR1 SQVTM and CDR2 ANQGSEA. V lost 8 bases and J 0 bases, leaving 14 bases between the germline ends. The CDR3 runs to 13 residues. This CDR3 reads CSLDRPGSYEQYF. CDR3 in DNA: TGCAGCCTAGACAGACCGGGCTCCTACGAGCAGTACTTC.

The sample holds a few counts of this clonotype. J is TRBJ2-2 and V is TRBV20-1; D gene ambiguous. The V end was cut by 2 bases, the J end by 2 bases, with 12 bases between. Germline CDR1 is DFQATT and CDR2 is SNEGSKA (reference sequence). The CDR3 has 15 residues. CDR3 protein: CSARQSWLNTGELFF. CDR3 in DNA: TGCAGTGCTAGACAATCCTGGCTTAACACCGGGGAGCTGTTTTTT.

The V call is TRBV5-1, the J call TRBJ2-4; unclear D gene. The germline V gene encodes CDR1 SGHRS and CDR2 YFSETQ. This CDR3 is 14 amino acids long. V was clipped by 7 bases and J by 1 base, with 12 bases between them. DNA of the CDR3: TGCGCCAGCCGTGCCACTGGGGCCAAAAACATTCAGTACTTC. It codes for CASRATGAKNIQYF.

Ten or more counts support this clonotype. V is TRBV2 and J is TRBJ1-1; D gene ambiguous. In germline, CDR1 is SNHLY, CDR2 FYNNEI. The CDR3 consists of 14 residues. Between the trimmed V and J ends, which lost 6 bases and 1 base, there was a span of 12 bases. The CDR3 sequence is CASRKGLSNTEAFF. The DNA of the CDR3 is TGTGCCAGCAGGAAAGGACTTTCGAACACTGAAGCTTTCTTT. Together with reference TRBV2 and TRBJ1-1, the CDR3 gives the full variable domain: EPEVTQTPSHQVTQMGQEVILRCVPISNHLYFYWYRQILGQKVEFLVSFYNNEISEKSEIFDDQFSVERPDGSNFTLKIRSTKLEDSAMYFCASRKGLSNTEAFFGQGTRLTVV.

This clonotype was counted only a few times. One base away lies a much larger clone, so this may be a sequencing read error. The DNA of the CDR3 is TGTGCCAGTAACATGGGGGGAGGTGGGAATTCACCCCTCCACTTT. It is translated as CASNMGGGGNSPLHF. This chain links TRBV19 with TRBJ1-6, with a possible D match to TRBD1 (5 bases). The germline gives CDR1 LNHDA, CDR2 SQIVND (reference sequence). The CDR3 contains 15 residues. The ends were cut back, 7 bases at V and 7 bases at J, with 17 bases in the middle.

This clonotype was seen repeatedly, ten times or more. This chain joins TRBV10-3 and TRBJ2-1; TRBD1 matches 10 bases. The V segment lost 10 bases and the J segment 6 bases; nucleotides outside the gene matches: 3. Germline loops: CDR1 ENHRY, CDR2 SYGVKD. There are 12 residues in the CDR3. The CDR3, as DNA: TGTGCCACGGGACAGGGGACCAATGAGCAGTTCTTC. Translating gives CATGQGTNEQFF.

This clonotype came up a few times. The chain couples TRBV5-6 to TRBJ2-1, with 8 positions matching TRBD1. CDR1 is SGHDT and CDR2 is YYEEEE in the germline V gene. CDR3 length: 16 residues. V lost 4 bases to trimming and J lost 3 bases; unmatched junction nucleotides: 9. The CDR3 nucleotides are TGTGCCAGCAGCCTCAGGTTCGGGACAGGCTACAATGAGCAGTTCTTC. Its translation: CASSLRFGTGYNEQFF.

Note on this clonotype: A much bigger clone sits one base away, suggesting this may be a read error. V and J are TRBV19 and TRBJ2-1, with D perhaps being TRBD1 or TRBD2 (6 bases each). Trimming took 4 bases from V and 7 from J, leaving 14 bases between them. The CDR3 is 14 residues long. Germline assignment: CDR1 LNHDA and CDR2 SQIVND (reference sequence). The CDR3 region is CASSTRGRRNEQFF. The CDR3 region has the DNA TGTGCCAGTAGTACTAGGGGGAGGCGTAATGAGCAGTTCTTC.

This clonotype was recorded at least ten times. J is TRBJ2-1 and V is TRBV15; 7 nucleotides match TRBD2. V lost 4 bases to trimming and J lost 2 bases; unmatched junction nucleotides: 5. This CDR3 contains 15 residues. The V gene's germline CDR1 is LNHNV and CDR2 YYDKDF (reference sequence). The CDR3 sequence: CATSKLSGPYNEQFF. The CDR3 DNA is TGTGCCACCAGCAAGCTTAGCGGGCCCTACAATGAGCAGTTCTTC.

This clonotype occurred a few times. The DNA of the CDR3 is TGTGCCAGCAGCACCTTCGGGGGCTCGGATACGCAGTATTTT. Its protein is CASSTFGGSDTQYF. This sequence joins TRBV9 and TRBJ2-3; D may match TRBD1 or TRBD2 (6 bases each). Trimming removed 4 bases at V and 6 bases at J, with 15 bases between. This CDR3 region has 14 residues. Germline CDR1 is SGDLS and CDR2 is YYNGEE.

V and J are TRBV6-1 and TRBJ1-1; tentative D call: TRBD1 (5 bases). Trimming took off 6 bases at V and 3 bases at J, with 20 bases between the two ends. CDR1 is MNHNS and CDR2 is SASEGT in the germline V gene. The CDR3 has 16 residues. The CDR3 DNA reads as TGTGCCAGCAGGGCCTTAAGGTGGGGACGGGACACTGAAGCTTTCTTT. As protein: CASRALRWGRDTEAFF.

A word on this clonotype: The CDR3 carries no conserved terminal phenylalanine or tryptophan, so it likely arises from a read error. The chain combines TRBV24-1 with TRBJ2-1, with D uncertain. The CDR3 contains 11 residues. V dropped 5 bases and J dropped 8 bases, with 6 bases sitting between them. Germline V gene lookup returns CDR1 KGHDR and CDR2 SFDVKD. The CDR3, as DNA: TGTGCCACCAGTGCGAGCGATGAGCAGTTCCTC. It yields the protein CATSASDEQFL.

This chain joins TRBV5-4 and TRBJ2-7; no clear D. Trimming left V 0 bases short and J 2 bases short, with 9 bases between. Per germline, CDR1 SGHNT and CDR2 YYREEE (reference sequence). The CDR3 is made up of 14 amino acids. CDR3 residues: CASSLADPPYEQYF. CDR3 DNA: TGTGCCAGCAGCTTGGCCGATCCCCCCTACGAGCAGTACTTC.